The text below deals with one TCR beta chain. This sample stems from a study of STAT5B mutations in CD4+ large granular lymphocyte leukemia. In the authors' workflow: A productive frequency of 2.59 x 10-5 was the lowest detectable. Here immunoSEQ multiplex PCR was the method, and the copy in TCRdb shows in-frame clones only, minus some. D and trimming were read from the DNA, whereas the V and J calls and clone size are those reported in that table. The sample records some 38,000 clones, approximately 85% being singletons. The CDR3 runs 14 residues. V trimming: 6 bases; J trimming: 9 bases; junction bases outside the gene matches: 6. Germline values: CDR1 MNHNY, CDR2 SVGAGI (reference sequence).

The chain combines TRBV6-6 with TRBJ1-6; 9 positions match TRBD1. The origin of this receptor is a human donor in good health. Sequencing was done on a sample of CD4+ T cells from blood buffy coats. Here the CDR3 reads CASRRTGVRSPLHF. The CDR3 DNA is TGTGCCAGCAGACGGACAGGGGTTCGTTCACCCCTCCACTTT.